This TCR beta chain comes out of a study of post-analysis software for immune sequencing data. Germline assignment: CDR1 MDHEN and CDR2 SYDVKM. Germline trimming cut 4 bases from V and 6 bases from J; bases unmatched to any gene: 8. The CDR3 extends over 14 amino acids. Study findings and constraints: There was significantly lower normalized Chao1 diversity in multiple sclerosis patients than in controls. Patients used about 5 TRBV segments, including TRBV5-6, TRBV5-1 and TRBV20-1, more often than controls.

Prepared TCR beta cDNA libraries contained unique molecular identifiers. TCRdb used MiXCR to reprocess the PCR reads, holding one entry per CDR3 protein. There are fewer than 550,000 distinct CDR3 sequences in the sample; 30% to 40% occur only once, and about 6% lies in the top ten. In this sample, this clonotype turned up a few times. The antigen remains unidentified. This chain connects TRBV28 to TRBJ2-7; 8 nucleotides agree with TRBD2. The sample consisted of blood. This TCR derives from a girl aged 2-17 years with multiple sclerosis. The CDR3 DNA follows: TGTGCCAGCAGTTCTCCGGGACTAGATTCCGAGCAGTACTTC. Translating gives CASSSPGLDSEQYF. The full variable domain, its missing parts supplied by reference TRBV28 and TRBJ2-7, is DVKVTQSSRYLVKRTGEKVFLECVQDMDHENMFWYRQDPGLGLRLIYFSYDVKMKEKGDIPEGYSVSREKKERFSLILESASTNQTSMYLCASSSPGLDSEQYFGPGTRLTVT.